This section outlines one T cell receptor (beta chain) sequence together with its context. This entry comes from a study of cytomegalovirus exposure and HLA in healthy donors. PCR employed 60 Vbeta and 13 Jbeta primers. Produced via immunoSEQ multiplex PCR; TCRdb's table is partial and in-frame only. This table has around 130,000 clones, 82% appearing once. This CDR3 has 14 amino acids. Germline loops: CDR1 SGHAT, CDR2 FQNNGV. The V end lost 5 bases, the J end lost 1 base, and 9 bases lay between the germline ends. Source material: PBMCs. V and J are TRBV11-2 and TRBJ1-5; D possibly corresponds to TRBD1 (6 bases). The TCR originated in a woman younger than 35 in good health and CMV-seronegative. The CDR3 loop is CASSNTGSNQPQHF. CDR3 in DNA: TGTGCCAGCAGCAACACAGGGAGCAATCAGCCCCAGCATTTT.